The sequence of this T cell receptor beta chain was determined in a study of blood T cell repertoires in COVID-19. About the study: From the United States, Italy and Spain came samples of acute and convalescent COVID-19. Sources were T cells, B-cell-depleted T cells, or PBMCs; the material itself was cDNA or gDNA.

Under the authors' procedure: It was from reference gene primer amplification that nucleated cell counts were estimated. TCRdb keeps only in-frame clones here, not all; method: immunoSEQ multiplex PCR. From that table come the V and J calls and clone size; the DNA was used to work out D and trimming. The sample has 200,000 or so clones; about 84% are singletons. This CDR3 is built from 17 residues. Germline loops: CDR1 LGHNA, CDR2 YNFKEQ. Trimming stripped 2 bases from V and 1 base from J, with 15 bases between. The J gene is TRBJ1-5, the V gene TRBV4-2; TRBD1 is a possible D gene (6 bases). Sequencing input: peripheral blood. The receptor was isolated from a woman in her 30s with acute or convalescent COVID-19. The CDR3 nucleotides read TGTGCCAGCAGCCAATACGGGGGGGCGAGGAGCAATCAGCCCCAGCATTTT. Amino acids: CASSQYGGARSNQPQHF.